Reported below is one T cell receptor (beta chain). Method: immunoSEQ multiplex PCR; TCRdb's copy keeps in-frame clones and lacks some. This table holds under 550,000 clones, around nine tenths found once. Trimming took 5 bases from V and 8 from J, leaving 18 bases between them. Germline loops: CDR1 SGHTA, CDR2 FQGTGA. This CDR3 is built from 14 residues. This record comes from a study of Ad26.COV2.S vaccination and SARS-CoV-2 variants. This sample's treatment: around 19 received Ad26.COV2.S at low or high dose, single or two shots; five or six received placebo; per-sample allocation not given. The study sampled participants on day 63 after the first vaccine or placebo injection.

The rearrangement joins TRBV7-3 to TRBJ1-2; a weak D match, TRBD1 (6 bases). This sample comprised peripheral blood, obtained in a trial of Ad26.COV2.S vaccine versus placebo. The sequence derives from a person aged 18-60 years who received the Ad26.COV2.S COVID-19 vaccine or a placebo. CDR3 nucleotides: TGTGCCAGCAGCCCCACTACAGGGTCCTGGGGCTACACCTTC. It specifies CASSPTTGSWGYTF.